This T cell receptor beta chain was captured by sequencing in a study of shared clonotypes between healthy human individuals. A CD45RA+ naive subset and a CD45RA-negative memory subset were split from CD4+ cells. The assay was carried out at the deep level. Genomic DNA belonging to each subset was distributed in equal measure over several immunoSEQ plates. Clones were sequenced by immunoSEQ multiplex PCR, and TCRdb holds only the in-frame ones, with some missing. The top ten hold more than 0.9% of the sample, which has 1.6 million or so clones, more than 95% seen once. The material sequenced was naive CD4+ T cells sorted from blood. Subset indicated: CD45RA+ positively selected. The sequence was obtained from a man aged 25 to 40 in good health.

The DNA for the CDR3 is TGTGCCAGCAGCCCTTTCGGGGGACAGGGTCCATCGATGGCTTTCTTT. Translating gives CASSPFGGQGPSMAFF. This chain links TRBV7-2 with TRBJ1-1; the match to TRBD1 covers 9 bases. The ends lost 5 bases at V and 11 bases at J; junction bases unmatched: 18. Germline CDR1 reads SGHTA; CDR2 reads FQGNSA. The CDR3 covers 16 residues.